These 26 T cell receptor beta chains were sequenced from one sample in a study of long-term antiretroviral therapy in people with HIV. Running of the v3.0 immunoSEQ assay took place at survey level. Here immunoSEQ multiplex PCR was the method, and the copy in TCRdb shows in-frame clones only, minus some. The repertoire holds almost 20,000 clones, with roughly 80% as singletons. The sequencing here drew on unsorted PBMCs, taken 0.2 years after starting antiretroviral therapy. These receptors originate from a woman aged 40 to 50 with HIV.

The chain employs TRBV7-9 and TRBJ2-1; 8 bases map to TRBD2. V lost 3 bases to trimming and J lost 5 bases; unmatched junction nucleotides: 3. Germline lookup yields CDR1 SEHNR and CDR2 FQNEAQ (reference sequence). The CDR3 has 14 residues. CDR3 sequence: CASSFRREDNEQFF. CDR3 bases: TGTGCCAGCAGCTTCCGGCGGGAGGACAATGAGCAGTTCTTC.

The table lists this clone with a few counts. V and J are TRBV19 and TRBJ2-1; 11 bases match TRBD2. CDR3 length: 16 amino acids. J gave up 5 bases and V 5 bases, and 8 bases lay outside the gene matches. Germline CDR1 reads LNHDA; CDR2 reads SQIVND (reference sequence). The CDR3 sequence is CASSPRGTSGNNEQFF. The DNA for the CDR3 is TGTGCCAGTAGTCCCAGGGGGACTAGCGGAAACAATGAGCAGTTCTTC.

This clone was seen more than once but under ten times. The chain couples TRBV4-1 to TRBJ1-5; maybe TRBD1 (6 bases). V was clipped by 0 bases and J by 2 bases, with 17 bases between them. This CDR3 spans 18 amino acids. The germline gives CDR1 MGHRA, CDR2 YSYEKL. The CDR3 sequence: CASSQEKTGHLGNQPQHF. In nucleotides, the CDR3 is TGCGCCAGCAGCCAAGAGAAGACGGGACATTTGGGCAATCAGCCCCAGCATTTT.

V gene TRBV7-2 combines with J gene TRBJ1-6, with TRBD1 matching 9 bases. The CDR3 is 15 amino acids. Germline values: CDR1 SGHTA, CDR2 FQGNSA. Trimming at V came to 7 bases and at J to 9 bases, leaving 10 bases not matched to a gene. CDR3: CASNPGTGMSSPLHF. The CDR3, as DNA: TGTGCCAGCAACCCCGGGACAGGGATGTCTTCACCCCTCCACTTT. Full variable domain (missing parts from reference TRBV7-2 and TRBJ1-6): GAGVSQSPSNKVTEKGKDVELRCDPISGHTALYWYRQSLGQGLEFLIYFQGNSAPDKSGLPSDRFSAERTGGSVSTLTIQRTQQEDSAVYLCASNPGTGMSSPLHFGNGTRLTVT.

The chain combines TRBV4-3 with TRBJ1-5; no clear D gene. The CDR3 spans 17 residues. From germline, CDR1 is LGHNA and CDR2 YSLEER. Trimming shortened V by 2 bases and J by 0 bases, and 14 bases separated the two germline ends. The CDR3: CASSQTTTGYSNQPQHF. DNA for the CDR3: TGCGCCAGCAGCCAAACCACGACGGGCTATAGCAATCAGCCCCAGCATTTT.

CDR3 bases: TGTGCTAGTGGTTCAGGGCTCGTAGGGGCCTACAATGAGCAGTTCTTC. Residues: CASGSGLVGAYNEQFF. The rearrangement links TRBV12-5 to TRBJ2-1; D is perhaps TRBD1 (5 bases). The CDR3 spans 16 residues. V dropped 4 bases and J dropped 2 bases, with 15 bases sitting between them. Germline CDR1 is LGHNT and CDR2 is FRNRAP.

The rearrangement uses TRBV12-2 and TRBJ2-7; the D call in the table, TRBD1, was not verified against the DNA. TRBV12-2 is classified as a pseudogene. The CDR3 totals 19 residues. This CDR3 reads CASRFRRGDRRNSSYEQYF. CDR3 coding DNA: TGTGCAAGTCGCTTTCGAAGGGGGGACAGACGAAACAGCTCCTACGAGCAGTACTTC.

This chain joins TRBV5-1 and TRBJ2-7; possible D gene TRBD1, 5 bases. Trimming shortened V by 2 bases and J by 2 bases, and 8 bases separated the two germline ends. From germline, CDR1 is SGHRS and CDR2 YFSETQ. The CDR3 contains 13 residues. The CDR3 reads CASSFGQAYEQYF. Here the CDR3 DNA reads TGCGCCAGCAGCTTCGGACAAGCCTACGAGCAGTACTTC.

The table lists this clone with a count of one. For the CDR3, the DNA is TGTGCCAGCAGAAGGACTAGCGGGAGTTGGGGTGAGACCCAGTACTTC. Amino acids: CASRRTSGSWGETQYF. The chain employs TRBV2 and TRBJ2-5; 13 positions match TRBD2. Germline assignment: CDR1 SNHLY and CDR2 FYNNEI. Trimming took 6 bases from V and 5 from J; bases not matched to a gene: 9. The CDR3 extends over 16 amino acids.

V usage is TRBV19 and J usage is TRBJ1-1; D not resolved. CDR1 LNHDA and CDR2 SQIVND come from the germline V gene (reference sequence). The CDR3 totals 13 residues. The ends were cut back, 3 bases at V and 11 bases at J, with 16 bases in the middle. The CDR3 DNA follows: TGTGCCAGTAGTATCCCGGGGAGAGAAATGGCTTTCTTT. Translated, it gives CASSIPGREMAFF.

This chain uses TRBV6-6 with TRBJ2-2; D gene uncertain. Per germline, CDR1 MNHNY and CDR2 SVGAGI (reference sequence). V was pared by 0 bases and J by 6 bases, with 8 bases between. The CDR3 spans 14 residues. The CDR3 sequence: CASSYSRLAGELFF. In nucleotides, the CDR3 is TGTGCCAGCAGTTACTCGAGATTGGCCGGGGAGCTGTTTTTT.

V gene TRBV4-3 combines with J gene TRBJ1-1; TRBD1 might be the D (6 bases). The CDR3 runs to 16 residues. V dropped 0 bases and J dropped 2 bases, with 13 bases sitting between them. Per germline, CDR1 LGHNA and CDR2 YSLEER. CDR3 sequence (DNA): TGCGCCAGCAGCCAAGATTTAGGGACACCTAACACTGAAGCTTTCTTT. This encodes CASSQDLGTPNTEAFF.

This chain uses TRBV27 with TRBJ2-1, with 7 bases aligning to TRBD1. Germline CDR1 is MNHEY and CDR2 is SMNVEV (reference sequence). The CDR3 is 15 amino acids. Germline trimming cut 1 base from V and 2 bases from J; bases unmatched to any gene: 2. The DNA of the CDR3 is TGTGCCAGCAGTTTATTGCAGGGGGCCTACAATGAGCAGTTCTTC. Protein: CASSLLQGAYNEQFF.

The chain couples TRBV7-9 to TRBJ1-5; 8 positions match TRBD1. CDR1 is SEHNR and CDR2 is FQNEAQ in the germline V gene (reference sequence). The ends lost 5 bases at V and 4 bases at J; junction bases unmatched: 7. CDR3 length: 15 amino acids. The CDR3 sequence is CASSGERTGNQPQHF. The CDR3 region has the DNA TGTGCCAGCAGCGGAGAAAGGACAGGGAATCAGCCCCAGCATTTT.

The gene calls are TRBV7-8 and TRBJ2-2; possible D gene TRBD1, 5 bases. This CDR3 has 13 residues. Germline lookup yields CDR1 SGHVS and CDR2 FQNEAQ. The V and J ends lost 5 bases and 7 bases respectively, with 11 bases between them. The CDR3 nucleotides are TGTGCCAGCAGCGCTAGGGGAATCGGGGAGCTGTTTTTT. Protein: CASSARGIGELFF.

This chain connects TRBV29-1 to TRBJ2-1, with 8 bases matching TRBD2. The J segment lost 0 bases and the V segment lost 6 bases, leaving 4 bases of the junction unmatched. The V gene's germline CDR1 is SQVTM and CDR2 ANQGSEA. This CDR3 is built from 14 residues. CDR3 amino acids: CSVATSASYNEQFF. The CDR3 DNA follows: TGCAGCGTGGCGACTAGCGCCTCCTACAATGAGCAGTTCTTC.

V gene TRBV5-4 combines with J gene TRBJ2-5; D not resolved. This CDR3 region has 13 residues. Trimming stripped 3 bases from V and 4 bases from J, with 10 bases between. Looked up from germline, CDR1 is SGHNT and CDR2 is YYREEE (reference sequence). As DNA, the CDR3 is TGTGCCAGCAGCTACGACTTACGAGAGACCCAGTACTTC. This translates into CASSYDLRETQYF.

The genes are TRBV11-2 and TRBJ2-3, with 7 bases aligning to TRBD2. In germline, CDR1 is SGHAT, CDR2 FQNNGV. With V trimmed by 1 base and J by 7 bases, 8 bases remained unmatched. The CDR3 length is 15 residues. CDR3 coding DNA: TGTGCCAGCAGCTTAGTCGACCCCGGGAGGAATACGCAGTATTTT. Translation gives CASSLVDPGRNTQYF.

The genes are TRBV7-2 and TRBJ2-7; D possibly corresponds to TRBD2 (5 bases). The CDR3 is 13 amino acids. Trimming shortened V by 1 base and J by 3 bases, and 7 bases separated the two germline ends. CDR1 is SGHTA, CDR2 FQGNSA, per germline. CDR3 coding DNA: TGTGCCAGCAGCTTAGACGGACTCTACGAGCAGTACTTC. Translated, it gives CASSLDGLYEQYF.

The chain employs TRBV5-5 and TRBJ1-4; D gene unclear. Germline V gene data show CDR1 as SGHKS and CDR2 as YYEKEE (reference sequence). V lost 0 bases and J lost 7, with 10 bases in between. This CDR3 has 14 amino acids. CDR3 sequence reads: CASSLEVWAEKLFF. The CDR3 DNA reads TGTGCCAGCAGCTTGGAAGTGTGGGCTGAAAAACTGTTTTTT.

This clone has a single count. The genes are TRBV9 and TRBJ2-3; TRBD2 agrees at 9 bases. This CDR3 is built from 15 residues. Trimming took 0 bases from V and 14 from J; bases not matched to a gene: 13. Germline V gene data show CDR1 as SGDLS and CDR2 as YYNGEE. The CDR3 region has the DNA TGTGCCAGCAGCGTAGCCTTCGTAGGGACTAGCCCGTTGTATTTT. This gives the protein CASSVAFVGTSPLYF.

The chain is built from TRBV7-8 and TRBJ1-2; 9 bases line up with TRBD1. J was trimmed by 11 bases and V by 5 bases; bases with no gene match: 18. The CDR3 extends over 16 amino acids. The germline gives CDR1 SGHVS, CDR2 FQNEAQ. CDR3 in amino acids: CASSLTNIRDRALYTF. CDR3 nucleotides: TGTGCCAGCAGCCTCACAAACATCCGGGACAGGGCGTTGTACACCTTC.

The chain is built from TRBV18 and TRBJ1-1; D call uncertain. Trimming stripped 5 bases from V and 1 base from J, with 11 bases between. CDR3 length: 14 residues. CDR1 and CDR2 from the germline V gene are KGHSH and LQKENI. This CDR3 is CASSSWATNTEAFF. DNA for the CDR3: TGTGCCAGCTCATCCTGGGCCACGAACACTGAAGCTTTCTTT.

The V call is TRBV6-6, the J call TRBJ2-7, with D uncertain. Trimming pared 6 bases from V and 4 bases from J, leaving 13 bases between. Germline lookup yields CDR1 MNHNY and CDR2 SVGAGI (reference sequence). CDR3 length: 13 residues. CDR3 loop: CASSTGPFYEQYF. CDR3 bases: TGTGCCAGCAGCACCGGACCTTTTTACGAGCAGTACTTC.

The CDR3 DNA reads TGCGCCAGCAGCTGGTCTTTAGGGGGCGGGCGGGCTTTCTTT. Protein: CASSWSLGGGRAFF. The chain employs TRBV5-1 and TRBJ1-1; 7 nucleotides line up with TRBD1. Germline CDR1 is SGHRS and CDR2 is YFSETQ. Unmatched junction bases numbered 13, after V lost 3 bases and J lost 11 bases. This CDR3 is 14 amino acids long.

This clone is classed as medium-sized (0.01 to 0.1%). The V call is TRBV27, the J call TRBJ2-1, with TRBD2 matching over 8 bases. CDR3 length: 14 residues. CDR1 is MNHEY, CDR2 SMNVEV, per germline (reference sequence). Trimming at V came to 2 bases and at J to 15 bases, leaving 12 bases not matched to a gene. CDR3 region: CASSLGPGLVSWFF. The CDR3 bases are TGTGCCAGCAGTTTAGGTCCGGGACTAGTCTCTTGGTTCTTC.